Presented here are 18 T cell receptor beta chains from one specimen sequenced in a study of blood T cell repertoires in COVID-19. Libraries were prepared by immunoSEQ multiplex PCR; TCRdb keeps only in-frame clonotypes and omits some of them. The sample includes about 320,000 clones, around 84% of them seen just once. Sequencing was performed on PBMCs or T cells enriched from blood (not recorded which). All receptors come from a woman younger than 30 who had recovered from COVID-19.

V gene TRBV7-2 combines with J gene TRBJ2-2; 7 bases fit TRBD1. Per the germline V gene, CDR1 is SGHTA and CDR2 is FQGNSA. J gave up 1 base and V 6 bases, and 8 bases lay outside the gene matches. This CDR3 region has 16 residues. The CDR3 nucleotides are TGTGCCAGCAGACAACAGGGGAGCGGGAACACCGGGGAGCTGTTTTTT. This translates into CASRQQGSGNTGELFF.

This chain uses TRBV5-1 with TRBJ1-1, with D possibly matching TRBD1 (6 bases). From germline, CDR1 is SGHRS and CDR2 YFSETQ. V lost 4 bases to trimming and J lost 11 bases, with 21 bases between them. This CDR3 comprises 14 residues. In DNA, the CDR3 is TGCGCCAGCAGCGAATGGTCAGGGGAGGGGTACGCTTTCTTT. Residues: CASSEWSGEGYAFF.

The gene calls are TRBV2 and TRBJ2-1; 12 nucleotides line up with TRBD2. J was trimmed by 5 bases and V by 2 bases; bases with no gene match: 13. Germline V gene lookup returns CDR1 SNHLY and CDR2 FYNNEI. The length of the CDR3 is 19 residues. The CDR3 DNA is TGTGCCAGCAGTGAAATCGGGACTAGCGGGCCGTTGTCTGACAATGAGCAGTTCTTC. This translates into CASSEIGTSGPLSDNEQFF.

This chain joins TRBV9 and TRBJ2-3; 9 nucleotides align to TRBD2. This CDR3 spans 16 amino acids. Germline loops: CDR1 SGDLS, CDR2 YYNGEE. Trimming at V came to 4 bases and at J to 5 bases, leaving 11 bases not matched to a gene. CDR3 region: CASSIGTSLRGDTQYF. The CDR3 DNA reads as TGTGCCAGCAGCATCGGGACTAGCTTACGGGGAGATACGCAGTATTTT.

This clone was seen just once. Other DNA sequences in this specimen translate into the identical CDR3. The genes are TRBV5-1 and TRBJ1-5; D remains unclear. From germline, CDR1 is SGHRS and CDR2 YFSETQ. V lost 2 bases and J 4 bases, leaving 7 bases between the germline ends. CDR3 size: 13 residues. The CDR3 sequence: CASSLTENQPQHF. The CDR3 bases are TGCGCCAGCAGCTTAACAGAGAATCAGCCCCAGCATTTT.

The chain uses TRBV6-2 or TRBV6-3 and TRBJ1-4; perhaps TRBD1 as D (6 bases). Germline CDR1 MNHEY, CDR2 SVGEGT. This CDR3 is 15 amino acids long. V lost 5 bases and J lost 8, with 18 bases in between. DNA for the CDR3: TGTGCCAGCAGTGCACTCCACAAGGGGGGGGAAAAACTGTTTTTT. Encoded protein: CASSALHKGGEKLFF.

The gene calls are TRBV27 and TRBJ1-4; 7 nucleotides line up with TRBD1. V trimming: 5 bases; J trimming: 5 bases; junction bases outside the gene matches: 8. The germline CDR1 and CDR2 sequences are MNHEY and SMNVEV (reference sequence). The CDR3 runs 15 residues. The CDR3 DNA sequence: TGTGCCAGCAGTCAACGGGACAGTTTAAATGAAAAACTGTTTTTT. Amino acids: CASSQRDSLNEKLFF. The complete variable domain, with remaining parts taken from reference TRBV27 and TRBJ1-4, reads EAQVTQNPRYLITVTGKKLTVTCSQNMNHEYMSWYRQDPGLGLRQIYYSMNVEVTDKGDVPEGYKVSRKEKRNFPLILESPSPNQTSLYFCASSQRDSLNEKLFFGSGTQLSVL.

V and J are TRBV10-3 and TRBJ1-1; 7 bases align to TRBD1. Germline V gives CDR1 ENHRY, CDR2 SYGVKD. The ends lost 2 bases at V and 5 bases at J; junction bases unmatched: 2. This CDR3 spans 13 amino acids. The chain's CDR3 is CAISEATGTEAFF. In DNA form, the CDR3 reads TGTGCCATCAGTGAGGCGACAGGGACTGAAGCTTTCTTT.

This clone came up a few times. V and J are TRBV19 and TRBJ1-1; TRBD1 agrees at 11 bases. With 1 base clipped from V and 3 bases from J, the junction kept 4 bases outside the gene matches. CDR1 is LNHDA and CDR2 is SQIVND in the germline V gene (reference sequence). This CDR3 comprises 16 residues. CDR3 sequence reads: CASSIGTGGADTEAFF. The CDR3 DNA follows: TGTGCCAGTAGTATAGGGACAGGGGGCGCGGACACTGAAGCTTTCTTT.

The rearrangement uses TRBV6-1 and TRBJ2-2, with D uncertain. From germline, CDR1 is MNHNS and CDR2 SASEGT. The germline V and J ends were trimmed by 3 bases and 2 bases, with 4 bases remaining between them. The CDR3 contains 13 residues. The CDR3 loop reads CASSDLNTGELFF. The DNA for the CDR3 is TGTGCCAGCAGTGACCTAAACACCGGGGAGCTGTTTTTT.

This clone came up a few times. The chain employs TRBV9 and TRBJ1-2; the D gene is possibly TRBD1 (5 bases). This CDR3 contains 19 residues. The V end lost 3 bases, the J end lost 8 bases, and 32 bases lay between the germline ends. The V gene's germline CDR1 is SGDLS and CDR2 YYNGEE. The CDR3: CASSAWSPLVGQGSWGYTF. CDR3 bases: TGTGCCAGCAGCGCCTGGTCACCACTCGTCGGCCAGGGCTCTTGGGGCTACACCTTC.

This chain links TRBV5-6 with TRBJ2-7; a possible D gene is TRBD2 (5 bases). CDR3 size: 14 residues. Trimming removed 0 bases from V and 2 bases from J, with 9 bases in between. Germline lookup yields CDR1 SGHDT and CDR2 YYEEEE. The CDR3 DNA reads as TGTGCCAGCAGCTTGGGCTGGGGAGCCTACGAGCAGTACTTC. It yields the protein CASSLGWGAYEQYF.

The chain joins TRBV5-1 to TRBJ1-2; 8 nucleotides agree with TRBD1. Unmatched junction bases numbered 11, after V lost 4 bases and J lost 9 bases. CDR1 is SGHRS, CDR2 YFSETQ, per germline. The CDR3 runs to 14 residues. The CDR3 sequence is CASSTGPGGASYTF. The CDR3 DNA follows: TGCGCCAGCAGCACCGGACCAGGGGGCGCGAGCTACACCTTC.

This chain links TRBV19 with TRBJ1-2, with D tentatively TRBD1 (6 bases). V was shortened by 7 bases and J by 6 bases, with 15 bases between the two germline ends. Per the germline V gene, CDR1 is LNHDA and CDR2 is SQIVND (reference sequence). The CDR3 extends over 13 amino acids. The CDR3: CASNPTGYDGYTF. CDR3 in DNA: TGTGCCAGTAATCCAACAGGGTATGATGGCTACACCTTC.

V is TRBV19 and J is TRBJ1-1, with D perhaps TRBD1 (6 bases). V was cut by 6 bases and J by 2 bases, with 13 bases left in between. The CDR3 extends over 14 amino acids. The germline CDR1 and CDR2 sequences are LNHDA and SQIVND (reference sequence). In DNA, the CDR3 is TGTGCCAGTAGCCGACGGGGGGGCAACACTGAAGCTTTCTTT. Its protein is CASSRRGGNTEAFF.

This clone came up once. The chain links TRBV18 to TRBJ1-4; a weak D match, TRBD1 (5 bases). The CDR3 is 14 residues long. V shed 3 bases and J shed 7 bases, with 12 bases lying between them. The germline CDR1 and CDR2 sequences are KGHSH and LQKENI. CDR3 amino acids: CASSPDSSGEKLFF. The CDR3 coding sequence is TGTGCCAGCTCACCCGACAGTTCAGGTGAAAAACTGTTTTTT.

The chain combines TRBV10-3 with TRBJ1-2, with a tentative D call TRBD1 (6 bases). V was pared by 2 bases and J by 8 bases, with 21 bases between. This CDR3 is 16 amino acids long. Germline CDR1 is ENHRY and CDR2 is SYGVKD. The CDR3 DNA reads as TGTGCCATCAGTGAGACAGGGCTTATTCCTGTGGGGGGCTACACCTTC. Its protein is CAISETGLIPVGGYTF.

The chain carries TRBV19 and TRBJ2-3, with 9 bases fitting TRBD2. CDR3 length: 15 amino acids. Germline trimming cut 6 bases from V and 6 bases from J; bases unmatched to any gene: 10. From germline, CDR1 is LNHDA and CDR2 SQIVND (reference sequence). The CDR3 loop reads CASRAMRGGMDTQYF. CDR3 nucleotide sequence: TGTGCCAGTAGAGCGATGCGGGGGGGCATGGATACGCAGTATTTT.